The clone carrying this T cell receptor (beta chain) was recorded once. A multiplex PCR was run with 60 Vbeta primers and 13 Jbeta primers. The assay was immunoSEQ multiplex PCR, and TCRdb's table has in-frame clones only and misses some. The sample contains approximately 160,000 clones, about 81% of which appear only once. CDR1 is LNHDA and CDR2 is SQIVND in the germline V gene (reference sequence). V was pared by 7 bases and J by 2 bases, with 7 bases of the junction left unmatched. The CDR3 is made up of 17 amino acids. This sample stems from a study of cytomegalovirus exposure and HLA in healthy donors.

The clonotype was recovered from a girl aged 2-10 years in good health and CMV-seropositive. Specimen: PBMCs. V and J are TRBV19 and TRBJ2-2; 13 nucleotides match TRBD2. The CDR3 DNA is TGTGCCAGTAAGGGACTAGCGGGATTAGGAAACACCGGGGAGCTGTTTTTT. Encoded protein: CASKGLAGLGNTGELFF.